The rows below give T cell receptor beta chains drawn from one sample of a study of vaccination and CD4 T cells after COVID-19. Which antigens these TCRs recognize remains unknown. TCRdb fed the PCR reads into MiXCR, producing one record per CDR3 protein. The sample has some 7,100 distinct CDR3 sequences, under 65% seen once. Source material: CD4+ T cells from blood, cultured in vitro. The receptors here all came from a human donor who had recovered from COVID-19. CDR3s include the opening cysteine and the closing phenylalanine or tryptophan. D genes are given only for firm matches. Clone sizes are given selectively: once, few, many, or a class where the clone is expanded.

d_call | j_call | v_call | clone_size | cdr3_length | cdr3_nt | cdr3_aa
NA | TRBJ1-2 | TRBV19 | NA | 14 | TGTGCCAGTAGTATTATGGCAGCCAACTATGGCTACACCTTC | CASSIMAANYGYTF
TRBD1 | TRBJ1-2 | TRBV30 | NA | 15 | TGTGCCTGGAGGACTACAGGGGGCCCGAACTATGGCTACACCTTC | CAWRTTGGPNYGYTF
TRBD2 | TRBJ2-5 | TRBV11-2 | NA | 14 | TGTGCCAGCAGTCAGATAGCGGGACAAGAGACCCAGTACTTC | CASSQIAGQETQYF
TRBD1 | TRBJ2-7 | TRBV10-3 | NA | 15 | TGTGCCATCAGTGAGGGGACAGGGAATCTCTACGAGCAGTACTTC | CAISEGTGNLYEQYF
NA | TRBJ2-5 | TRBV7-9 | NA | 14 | TGTGCCGGCAGCTTAGACAGGATCTACGAGACCCAGTACTTC | CAGSLDRIYETQYF
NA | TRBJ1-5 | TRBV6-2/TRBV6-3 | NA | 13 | TGTGCCAGCAGTTGGTCGAGCAATCAGCCCCAGCATTTT | CASSWSSNQPQHF
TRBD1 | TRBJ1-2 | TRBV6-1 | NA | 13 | TGTGCCAGCAGAGCTACAGGGGTCTATGGCTACACCTTC | CASRATGVYGYTF
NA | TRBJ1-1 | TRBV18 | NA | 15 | TGTGCCAGCTCACCGGCCAGGCCCATGAACACTGAAGCTTTCTTT | CASSPARPMNTEAFF
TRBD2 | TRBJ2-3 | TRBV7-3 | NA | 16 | TGTGCCAGCAGCCCAGGACTAGCGGGAACCCAGGATACGCAGTATTTT | CASSPGLAGTQDTQYF
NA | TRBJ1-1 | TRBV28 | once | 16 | TGTGCCAGCAGTTTAGTCAGGGACCCAGTAAGTGCAGGAGCTTTCTTT | CASSLVRDPVSAGAFF
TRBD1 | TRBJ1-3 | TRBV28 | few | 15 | TGTGCCAGCCAGACAGGGGTGAAACCTGGAAACACCATATATTTT | CASQTGVKPGNTIYF